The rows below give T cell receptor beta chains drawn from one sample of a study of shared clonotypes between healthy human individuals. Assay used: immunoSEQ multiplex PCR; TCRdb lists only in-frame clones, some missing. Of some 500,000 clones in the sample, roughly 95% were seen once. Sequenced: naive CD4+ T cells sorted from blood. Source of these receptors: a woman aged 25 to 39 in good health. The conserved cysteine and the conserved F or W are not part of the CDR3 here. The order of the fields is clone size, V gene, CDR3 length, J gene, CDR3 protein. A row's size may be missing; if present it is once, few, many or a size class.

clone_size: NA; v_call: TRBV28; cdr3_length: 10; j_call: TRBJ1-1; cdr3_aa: ASISRGTEAF
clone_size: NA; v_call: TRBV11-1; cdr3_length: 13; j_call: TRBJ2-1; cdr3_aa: ASSLSLAGDYEQF
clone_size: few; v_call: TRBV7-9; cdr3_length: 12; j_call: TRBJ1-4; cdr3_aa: ASSRDRGNEKLF
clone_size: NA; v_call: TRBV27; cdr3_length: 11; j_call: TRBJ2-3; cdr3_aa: ASSYRGGDTQY
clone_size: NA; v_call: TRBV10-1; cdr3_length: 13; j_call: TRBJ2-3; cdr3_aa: ASSIGQALTDTQY
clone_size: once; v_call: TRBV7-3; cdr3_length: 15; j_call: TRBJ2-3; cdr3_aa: ASSSAGTSFATDTQY
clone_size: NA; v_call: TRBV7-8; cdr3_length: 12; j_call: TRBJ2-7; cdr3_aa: ASTLIGAHYEQY
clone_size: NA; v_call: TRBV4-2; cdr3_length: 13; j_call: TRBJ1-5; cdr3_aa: ASSQDNGSNQPQH
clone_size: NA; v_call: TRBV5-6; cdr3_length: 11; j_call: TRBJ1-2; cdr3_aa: ASSLQGAGGYT
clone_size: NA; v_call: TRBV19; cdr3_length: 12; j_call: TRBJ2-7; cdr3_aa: ASSIDHSSYEQY
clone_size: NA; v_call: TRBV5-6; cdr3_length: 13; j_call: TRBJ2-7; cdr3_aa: ASSVKGIGPYEQY
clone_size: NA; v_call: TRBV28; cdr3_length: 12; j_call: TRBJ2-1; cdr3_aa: ASSLGQANNEQF
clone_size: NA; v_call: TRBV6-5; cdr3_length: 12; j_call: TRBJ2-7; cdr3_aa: ASSYVGRSYEQY
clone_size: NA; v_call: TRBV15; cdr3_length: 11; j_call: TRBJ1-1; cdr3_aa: ATNRAGGTEAF
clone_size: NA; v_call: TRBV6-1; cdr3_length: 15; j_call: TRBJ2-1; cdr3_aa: ASSDLIREIGNDEQF
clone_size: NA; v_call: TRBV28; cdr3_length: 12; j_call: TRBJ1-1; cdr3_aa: ASSLRHPNTEAF
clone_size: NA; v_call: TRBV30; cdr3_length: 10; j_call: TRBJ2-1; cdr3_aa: AWSPGSNEQF
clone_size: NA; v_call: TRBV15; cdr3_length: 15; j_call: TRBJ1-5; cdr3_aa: ATSRDGGGISNQPQH
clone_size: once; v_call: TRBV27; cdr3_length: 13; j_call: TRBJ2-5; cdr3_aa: ASSPRFRWGETQY
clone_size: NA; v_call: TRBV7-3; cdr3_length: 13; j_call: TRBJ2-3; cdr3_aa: ASSLLAASTDTQY
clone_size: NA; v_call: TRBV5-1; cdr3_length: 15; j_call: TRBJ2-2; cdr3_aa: ASQGLAGGPGTGELF
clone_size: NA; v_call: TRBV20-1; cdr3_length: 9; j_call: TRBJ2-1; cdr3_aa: SAREVGEQF
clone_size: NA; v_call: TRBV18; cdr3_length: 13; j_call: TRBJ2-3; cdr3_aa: ASSPRLAGVHTQY
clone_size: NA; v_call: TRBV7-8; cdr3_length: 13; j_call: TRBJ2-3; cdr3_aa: ASSLHGRAPDTQY
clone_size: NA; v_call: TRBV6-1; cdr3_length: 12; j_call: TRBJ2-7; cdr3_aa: ATLRQDTLYEQY
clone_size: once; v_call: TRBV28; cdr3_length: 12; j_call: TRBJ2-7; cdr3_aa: ASSLSRPLYEQY
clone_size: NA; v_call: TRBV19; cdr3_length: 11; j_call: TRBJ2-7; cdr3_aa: ASKGQGIGEQY
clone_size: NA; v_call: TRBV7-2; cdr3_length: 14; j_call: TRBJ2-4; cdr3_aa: ASSLISGQIKNIQY
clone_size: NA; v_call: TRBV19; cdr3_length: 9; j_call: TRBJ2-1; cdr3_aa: ASSIRYEQF
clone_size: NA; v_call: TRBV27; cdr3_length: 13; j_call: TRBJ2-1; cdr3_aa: ASSFLQGAGNEQF
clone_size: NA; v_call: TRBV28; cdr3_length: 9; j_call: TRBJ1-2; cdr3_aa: ASGALYGYT
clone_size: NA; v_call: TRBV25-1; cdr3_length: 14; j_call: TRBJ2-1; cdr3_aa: ASSEYRSAAGDEQF
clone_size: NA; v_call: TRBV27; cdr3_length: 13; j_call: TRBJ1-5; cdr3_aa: ASSLRGLSNQPQH
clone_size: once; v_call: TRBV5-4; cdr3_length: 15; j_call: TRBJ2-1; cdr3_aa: ASSRLAGGISYNEQF
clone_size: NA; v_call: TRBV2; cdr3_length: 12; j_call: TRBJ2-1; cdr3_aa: ASKNGRGLGEQF